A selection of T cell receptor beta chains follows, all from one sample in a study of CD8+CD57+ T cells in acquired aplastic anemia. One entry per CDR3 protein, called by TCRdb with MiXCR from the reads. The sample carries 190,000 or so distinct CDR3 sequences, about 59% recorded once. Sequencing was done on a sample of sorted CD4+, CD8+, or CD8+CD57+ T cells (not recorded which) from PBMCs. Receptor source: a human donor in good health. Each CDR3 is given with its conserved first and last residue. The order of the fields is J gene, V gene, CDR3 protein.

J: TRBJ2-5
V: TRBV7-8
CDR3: CASSPPTGGPQETQYF

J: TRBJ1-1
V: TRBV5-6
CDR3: CASSLGHPGEAFF

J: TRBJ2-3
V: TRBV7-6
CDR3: CASSLVPAADTQYF

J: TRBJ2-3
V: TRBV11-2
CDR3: CASSLGGLAGGTDTQYF

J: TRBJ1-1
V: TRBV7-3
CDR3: CASSLKGSSTEAFF

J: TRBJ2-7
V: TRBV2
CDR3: CASSEQQGTEQYF

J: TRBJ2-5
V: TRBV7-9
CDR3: CASSPQGRETQYF

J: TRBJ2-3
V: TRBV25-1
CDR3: CASSISSTDTQYF

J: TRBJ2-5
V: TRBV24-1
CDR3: CATSDFGDWRGQETQYF

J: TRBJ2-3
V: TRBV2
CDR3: CASSNRGTDTQYF

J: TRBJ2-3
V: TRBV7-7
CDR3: CASSSGLAWTKDTQYF

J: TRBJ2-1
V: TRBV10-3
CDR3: CAISGGKQEQFF

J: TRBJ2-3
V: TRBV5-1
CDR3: CASSQPSSLAGDTDTQYF

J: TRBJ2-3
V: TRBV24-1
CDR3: CATSDSRGQFADTQYF

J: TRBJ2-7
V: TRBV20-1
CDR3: CSAPAPGQGAGEQYF

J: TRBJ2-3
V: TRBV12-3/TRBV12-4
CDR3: CASSFPRDYSTDTQYF

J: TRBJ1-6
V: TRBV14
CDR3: CASNIGTGSSYNSPLHF

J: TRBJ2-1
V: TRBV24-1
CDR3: CATSDSGSGSYNEQFF

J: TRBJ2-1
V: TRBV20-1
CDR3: CSASRSHNPNNEQFF

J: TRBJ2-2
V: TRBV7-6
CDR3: CASRLAGASGELFF

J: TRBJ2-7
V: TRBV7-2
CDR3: CASSPTSSYEQYF

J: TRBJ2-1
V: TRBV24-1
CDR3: CATSDPGLGVWQFF

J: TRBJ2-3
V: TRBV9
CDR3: CASSVALAGYNEQYF

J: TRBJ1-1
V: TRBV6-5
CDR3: CASSYGGTEAFF

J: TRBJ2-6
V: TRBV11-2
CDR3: CASSSNRGPLTF